This record concerns one T cell receptor beta chain sequence. The sample is drawn from a study of Ad26.COV2.S vaccination and SARS-CoV-2 variants. As for the study in general: Once or twice, 56 days apart, Ad26.COV2.S was delivered intramuscularly.

The repertoire was sequenced with immunoSEQ multiplex PCR; TCRdb's copy has only in-frame clones and lacks some. The table shows about 440,000 clones, with roughly 88% occurring only once. Treatment described: roughly 18 received Ad26.COV2.S at low or high dose, single or two shots; a few received placebo; per-sample allocation not given. Day 63 after the first injection of vaccine or placebo was the sampling time. An Ad26 vector expressing Wuhan-strain SARS-CoV-2 spike constituted the vaccine. Sequencing used peripheral blood, obtained in a trial of Ad26.COV2.S vaccine versus placebo. This TCR was sampled from a person aged 18-65 years who received the Ad26.COV2.S COVID-19 vaccine or a placebo.

CDR3 sequence reads: CASSFWGVTNTEAFF. CDR3 nucleotides: TGTGCCAGCAGTTTTTGGGGGGTTACGAACACTGAAGCTTTCTTT. This sequence joins TRBV28 and TRBJ1-1; weak D call: TRBD1 (5 bases). The CDR3 is made up of 15 amino acids. Germline CDR1 and CDR2: MDHEN and SYDVKM. Trimming removed 3 bases at V and 1 base at J, with 12 bases between.